A selection of T cell receptor beta chains follows, all from one sample in a study of T cells in localized non-small cell lung cancer. Libraries were prepared by immunoSEQ multiplex PCR; TCRdb keeps only in-frame clonotypes and omits some of them. This table has about 45,000 clones, approximately 80% appearing once. The specimen was peripheral blood mononuclear cells, collected before any cancer treatment. All receptors come from a man between 40 and 75 years old with stage III lung adenocarcinoma. The CDR3 runs from the conserved cysteine through the conserved F or W. Each record gives: clone size, J gene, D gene, V gene, CDR3 protein, CDR3 DNA. D genes are given only for firm matches. The size field is filled for only some rows; it gives once, few, many or a size class.

NA | TRBJ2-3 | NA | TRBV27 | CASSLSMRGTDTQYF | TGTGCCAGCAGTTTATCGATGCGGGGCACAGATACGCAGTATTTT
NA | TRBJ2-1 | NA | TRBV11-2 | CASRHPRGGAGDNEQFF | TGTGCCAGCAGACACCCTCGGGGCGGGGCGGGTGACAATGAGCAGTTCTTC
few | TRBJ2-3 | TRBD2 | TRBV4-2 | CASSLSEGTSLTDTQYF | TGTGCCAGCAGCCTTTCAGAGGGGACTAGCCTCACAGATACGCAGTATTTT
NA | TRBJ2-7 | TRBD1 | TRBV5-6 | CASSLGQGVFYEQYF | TGTGCCAGCAGCTTGGGCCAGGGGGTTTTTTACGAGCAGTACTTC
NA | TRBJ1-2 | NA | TRBV10-3 | CAISDPPTGTAANYGYTF | TGTGCCATCAGTGACCCTCCCACCGGGACGGCGGCTAACTATGGCTACACCTTC
NA | TRBJ2-1 | NA | TRBV5-8 | CASSLVGFYNEQFF | TGTGCCAGCAGCTTGGTTGGGTTTTACAATGAGCAGTTCTTC
NA | TRBJ2-5 | NA | TRBV5-6 | CASSLSRVSRETQYF | TGTGCCAGCAGCTTGTCCAGAGTGAGCCGGGAGACCCAGTACTTC
few | TRBJ2-2 | TRBD2 | TRBV10-3 | CAISGTSGGRNGELFF | TGTGCCATCAGTGGGACTAGCGGGGGGCGAAACGGGGAGCTGTTTTTT
NA | TRBJ1-6 | NA | TRBV11-1 | CASSERQSPLHF | TGTGCCAGCAGTGAGCGGCAATCACCCCTCCACTTT
NA | TRBJ1-3 | NA | TRBV14 | CASSQYSFGGGNTIYF | TGTGCCAGCAGCCAATATTCTTTCGGGGGCGGAAACACCATATATTTT
once | TRBJ2-6 | NA | TRBV5-1 | CASSLRRFESGANVLTF | TGCGCCAGCAGCTTGCGGAGGTTTGAATCTGGGGCCAACGTCCTGACTTTC
NA | TRBJ2-5 | TRBD2 | TRBV7-2 | CASSLGLAGAVQETQYF | TGTGCCAGCAGCTTGGGACTAGCGGGGGCAGTGCAAGAGACCCAGTACTTC
NA | TRBJ2-5 | TRBD1 | TRBV29-1 | CSVARGQETQYF | TGCAGCGTTGCCAGGGGGCAAGAGACCCAGTACTTC
few | TRBJ2-3 | NA | TRBV7-2 | CASSWTRSTDTQYF | TGTGCCAGCAGCTGGACCCGTAGCACAGATACGCAGTATTTT
NA | TRBJ2-1 | TRBD2 | TRBV10-3 | CAISDYGTSGAYNEQFF | TGTGCCATCAGTGATTACGGGACTAGCGGGGCCTACAATGAGCAGTTCTTC
NA | TRBJ2-7 | NA | TRBV7-2 | CASSRDFSSYEQYF | TGTGCCAGCAGCCGGGACTTTAGCTCCTACGAGCAGTACTTC
NA | TRBJ2-5 | NA | TRBV6-6 | CASSMYEFFETQYF | TGTGCCAGCAGTATGTACGAATTTTTCGAGACCCAGTACTTC
NA | TRBJ2-1 | NA | TRBV5-1 | CASSFGGSYNEQFF | TGCGCCAGCAGCTTCGGGGGCTCCTACAATGAGCAGTTCTTC
NA | TRBJ2-2 | NA | TRBV7-9 | CASSPRTSTPNTGELFF | TGTGCCAGCAGCCCCCGTACTAGCACCCCGAACACCGGGGAGCTGTTTTTT
NA | TRBJ2-2 | NA | TRBV30 | CAWQTTANTGELFF | TGTGCCTGGCAAACGACAGCGAACACCGGGGAGCTGTTTTTT
NA | TRBJ2-5 | NA | TRBV11-2 | CASSRDRFQETQYF | TGTGCCAGCAGCCGAGACAGATTCCAAGAGACCCAGTACTTC
NA | TRBJ1-4 | TRBD1 | TRBV2 | CASKTGKTPTNEKLFF | TGTGCCAGCAAGACAGGGAAAACTCCAACTAATGAAAAACTGTTTTTT
NA | TRBJ2-1 | TRBD2 | TRBV9 | CASSGFGGAGSYNEQFF | TGTGCCAGCAGCGGATTCGGGGGGGCCGGGTCCTACAATGAGCAGTTCTTC
NA | TRBJ2-7 | TRBD1 | TRBV18 | CASSPGQTYEQYF | TGTGCCAGCTCACCGGGACAGACATACGAGCAGTACTTC
few | TRBJ2-1 | TRBD2 | TRBV11-2 | CASSRLAGGSSYNEQFF | TGTGCCAGCAGCCGACTAGCGGGGGGGAGCTCCTACAATGAGCAGTTCTTC
NA | TRBJ2-7 | TRBD2 | TRBV13 | CASTPPLLAGSSYEQYF | TGTGCCAGCACCCCGCCCCTACTAGCGGGGTCCTCCTACGAGCAGTACTTC
NA | TRBJ2-1 | TRBD1 | TRBV6-5 | CASSRTGSSNEQFF | TGTGCCAGCAGTAGGACAGGCAGTTCCAATGAGCAGTTCTTC